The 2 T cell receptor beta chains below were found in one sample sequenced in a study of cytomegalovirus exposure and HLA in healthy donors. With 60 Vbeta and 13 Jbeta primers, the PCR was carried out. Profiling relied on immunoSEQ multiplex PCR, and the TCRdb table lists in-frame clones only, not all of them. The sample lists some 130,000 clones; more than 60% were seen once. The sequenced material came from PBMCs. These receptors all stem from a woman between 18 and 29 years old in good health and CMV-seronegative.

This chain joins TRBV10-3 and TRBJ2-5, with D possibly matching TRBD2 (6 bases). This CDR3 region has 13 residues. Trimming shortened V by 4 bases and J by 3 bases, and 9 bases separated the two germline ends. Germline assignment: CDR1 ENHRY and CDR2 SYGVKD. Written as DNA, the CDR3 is TGTGCCATCAGTGGGGAGGAGAAAGAGACCCAGTACTTC. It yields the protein CAISGEEKETQYF.

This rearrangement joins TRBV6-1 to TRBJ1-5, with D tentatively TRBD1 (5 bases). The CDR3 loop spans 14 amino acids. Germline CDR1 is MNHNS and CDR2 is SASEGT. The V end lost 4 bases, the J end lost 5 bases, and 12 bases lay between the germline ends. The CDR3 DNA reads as TGTGCCAGCAGTGCCCGACAGCTCGATCAGCCCCAGCATTTT. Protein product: CASSARQLDQPQHF.